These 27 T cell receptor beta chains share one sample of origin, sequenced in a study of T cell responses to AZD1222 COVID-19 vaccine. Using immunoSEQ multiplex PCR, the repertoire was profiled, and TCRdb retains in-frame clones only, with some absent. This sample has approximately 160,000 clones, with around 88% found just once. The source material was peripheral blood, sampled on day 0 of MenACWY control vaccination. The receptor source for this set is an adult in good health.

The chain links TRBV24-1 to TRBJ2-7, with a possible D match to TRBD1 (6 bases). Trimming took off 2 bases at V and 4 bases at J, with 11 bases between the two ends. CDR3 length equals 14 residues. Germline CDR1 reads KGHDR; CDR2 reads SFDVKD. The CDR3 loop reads CATSDSQGPYEQYF. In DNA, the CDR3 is TGTGCCACCAGTGATTCGCAGGGGCCATACGAGCAGTACTTC.

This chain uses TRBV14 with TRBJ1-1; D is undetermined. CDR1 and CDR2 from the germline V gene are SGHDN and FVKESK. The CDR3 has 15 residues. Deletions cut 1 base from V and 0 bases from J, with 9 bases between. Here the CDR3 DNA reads TGTGCCAGCAGCCAAGGACACCTACTGAACACTGAAGCTTTCTTT. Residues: CASSQGHLLNTEAFF.

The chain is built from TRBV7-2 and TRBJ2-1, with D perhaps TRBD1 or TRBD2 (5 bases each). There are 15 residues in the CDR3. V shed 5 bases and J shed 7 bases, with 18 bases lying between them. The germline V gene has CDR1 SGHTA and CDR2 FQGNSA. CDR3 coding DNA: TGTGCCAGCAGCCGTACCGGGACGCCAGGAAATGAGCAGTTCTTC. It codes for CASSRTGTPGNEQFF.

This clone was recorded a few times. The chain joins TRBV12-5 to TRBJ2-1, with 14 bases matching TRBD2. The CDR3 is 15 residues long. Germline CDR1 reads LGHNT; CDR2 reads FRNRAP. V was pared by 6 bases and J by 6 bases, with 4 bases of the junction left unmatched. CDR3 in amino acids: CASGRGTSGSNEQFF. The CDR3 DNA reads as TGTGCTAGTGGCCGAGGGACTAGCGGGAGCAATGAGCAGTTCTTC.

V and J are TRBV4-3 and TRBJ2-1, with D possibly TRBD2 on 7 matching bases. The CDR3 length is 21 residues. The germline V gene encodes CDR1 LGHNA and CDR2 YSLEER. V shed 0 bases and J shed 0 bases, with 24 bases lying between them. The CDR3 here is CASSQDSVTGGHLSSYNEQFF. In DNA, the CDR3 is TGCGCCAGCAGCCAAGATTCGGTGACGGGGGGCCATCTTAGCTCCTACAATGAGCAGTTCTTC.

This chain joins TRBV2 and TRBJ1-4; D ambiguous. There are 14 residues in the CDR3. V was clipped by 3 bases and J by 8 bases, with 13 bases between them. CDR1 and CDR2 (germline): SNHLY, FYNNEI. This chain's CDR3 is CASSDATLGEKLFF. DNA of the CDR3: TGTGCCAGCAGTGACGCCACCCTGGGGGAAAAACTGTTTTTT. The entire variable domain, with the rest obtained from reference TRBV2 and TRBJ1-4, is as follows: EPEVTQTPSHQVTQMGQEVILRCVPISNHLYFYWYRQILGQKVEFLVSFYNNEISEKSEIFDDQFSVERPDGSNFTLKIRSTKLEDSAMYFCASSDATLGEKLFFGSGTQLSVL.

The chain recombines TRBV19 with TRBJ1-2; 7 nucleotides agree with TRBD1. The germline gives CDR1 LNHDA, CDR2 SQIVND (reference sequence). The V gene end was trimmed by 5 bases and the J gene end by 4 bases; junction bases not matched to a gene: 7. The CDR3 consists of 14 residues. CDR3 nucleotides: TGTGCCAGTAGTGGTGGACAGGTCGCCTATGGCTACACCTTC. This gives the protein CASSGGQVAYGYTF.

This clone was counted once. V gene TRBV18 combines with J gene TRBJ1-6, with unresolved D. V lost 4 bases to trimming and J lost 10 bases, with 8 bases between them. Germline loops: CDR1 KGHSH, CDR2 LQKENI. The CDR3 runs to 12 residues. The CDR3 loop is CASSRNSSPLHF. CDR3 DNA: TGTGCCAGCTCACGGAACAGCTCACCCCTCCACTTT. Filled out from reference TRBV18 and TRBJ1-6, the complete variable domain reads NAGVMQNPRHLVRRRGQEARLRCSPMKGHSHVYWYRQLPEEGLKFMVYLQKENIIDESGMPKERFSAEFPKEGPSILRIQQVVRGDSAAYFCASSRNSSPLHFGNGTRLTVT.

CDR3 nucleotides: TGTGCCAGCAGCCTGAATGGGGGGCGCAATGGCTACACCTTC. Amino acids: CASSLNGGRNGYTF. The V and J genes are TRBV27 and TRBJ1-2; D perhaps matches TRBD1 (6 bases). The V and J ends lost 6 bases and 6 bases respectively, with 17 bases between them. CDR1 is MNHEY, CDR2 SMNVEV, per germline (reference sequence). This CDR3 has 14 residues.

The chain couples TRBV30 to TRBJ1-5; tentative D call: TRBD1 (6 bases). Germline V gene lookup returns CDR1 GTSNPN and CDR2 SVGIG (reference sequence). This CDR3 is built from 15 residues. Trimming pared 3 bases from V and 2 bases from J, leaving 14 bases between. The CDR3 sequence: CAWSPRTARNQPQHF. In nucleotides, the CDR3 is TGTGCCTGGAGCCCCCGGACAGCCCGCAATCAGCCCCAGCATTTT.

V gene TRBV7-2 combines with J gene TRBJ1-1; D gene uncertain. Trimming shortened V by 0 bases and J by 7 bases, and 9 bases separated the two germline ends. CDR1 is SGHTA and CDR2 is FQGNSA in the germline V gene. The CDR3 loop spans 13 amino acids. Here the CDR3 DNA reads TGTGCCAGCAGCTTAGCTAGAATTAGTGAAGCTTTCTTT. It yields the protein CASSLARISEAFF.

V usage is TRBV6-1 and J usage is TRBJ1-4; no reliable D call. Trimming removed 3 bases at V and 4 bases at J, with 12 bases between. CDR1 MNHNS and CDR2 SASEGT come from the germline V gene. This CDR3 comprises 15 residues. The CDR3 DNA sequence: TGTGCCAGCAGTGATCCAATTTACAGTAATGAAAAACTGTTTTTT. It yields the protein CASSDPIYSNEKLFF.

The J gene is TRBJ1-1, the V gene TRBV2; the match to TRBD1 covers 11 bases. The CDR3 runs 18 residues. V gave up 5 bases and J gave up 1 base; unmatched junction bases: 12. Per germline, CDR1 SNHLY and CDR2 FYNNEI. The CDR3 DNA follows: TGTGCCAGCAGTAATTACGGGGGACAGGGGGAGGCGAACACTGAAGCTTTCTTT. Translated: CASSNYGGQGEANTEAFF.

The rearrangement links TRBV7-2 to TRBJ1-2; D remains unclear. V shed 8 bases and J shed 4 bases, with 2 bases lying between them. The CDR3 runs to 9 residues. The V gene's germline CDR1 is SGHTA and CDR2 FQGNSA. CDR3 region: CASGYGYTF. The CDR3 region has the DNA TGTGCCAGCGGCTATGGCTACACCTTC.

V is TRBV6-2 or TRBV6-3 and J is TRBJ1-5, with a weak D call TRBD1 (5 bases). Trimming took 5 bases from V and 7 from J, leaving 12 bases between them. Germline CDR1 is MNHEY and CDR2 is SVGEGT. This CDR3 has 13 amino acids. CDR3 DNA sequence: TGTGCCAGCAGTGTCCAGGGTTACCAGCCCCAGCATTTT. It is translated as CASSVQGYQPQHF.

The chain's CDR3 is CASSASLGQNYGYTF. The CDR3 nucleotides are TGTGCCAGCAGCGCAAGCCTGGGGCAGAACTATGGCTACACCTTC. The rearrangement uses TRBV9 and TRBJ1-2; D possibly corresponds to TRBD1 (5 bases). This CDR3 region has 15 residues. Deletions cut 3 bases from V and 2 bases from J, with 14 bases between. CDR1 SGDLS and CDR2 YYNGEE come from the germline V gene.

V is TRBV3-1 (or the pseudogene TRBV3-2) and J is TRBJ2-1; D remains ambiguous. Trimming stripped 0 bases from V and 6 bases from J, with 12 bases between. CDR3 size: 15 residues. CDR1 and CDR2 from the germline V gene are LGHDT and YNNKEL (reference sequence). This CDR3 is CASSQEWIGVNEQFF. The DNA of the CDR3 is TGTGCCAGCAGCCAAGAGTGGATAGGAGTCAATGAGCAGTTCTTC.

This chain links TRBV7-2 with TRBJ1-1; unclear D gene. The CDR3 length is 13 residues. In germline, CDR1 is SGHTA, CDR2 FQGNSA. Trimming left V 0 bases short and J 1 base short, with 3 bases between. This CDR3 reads CASSLAENTEAFF. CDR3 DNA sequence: TGTGCCAGCAGCTTAGCAGAGAACACTGAAGCTTTCTTT.

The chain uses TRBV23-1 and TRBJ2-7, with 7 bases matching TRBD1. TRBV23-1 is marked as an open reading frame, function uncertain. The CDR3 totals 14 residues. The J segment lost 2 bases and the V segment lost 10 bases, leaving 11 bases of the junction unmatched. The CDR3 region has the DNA TGCGCCACCATACCGACAGGGCTCGCCTACGAGCAGTACTTC. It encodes CATIPTGLAYEQYF.

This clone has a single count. The DNA of the CDR3 is TGTGCCAGCTCACCCCGGGAGCCGAGCTCCTACGAGCAGTACTTC. As protein: CASSPREPSSYEQYF. The gene calls are TRBV18 and TRBJ2-7; perhaps TRBD2 as D (6 bases). Germline CDR1 and CDR2: KGHSH and LQKENI. V was clipped by 3 bases and J by 0 bases, with 12 bases between them. This CDR3 region has 15 residues.

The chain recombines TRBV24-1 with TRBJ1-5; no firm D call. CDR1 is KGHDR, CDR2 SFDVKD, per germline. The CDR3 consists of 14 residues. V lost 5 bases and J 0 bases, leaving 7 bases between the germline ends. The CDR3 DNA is TGTGCCACCAGTGGTCTTTTTAGCAATCAGCCCCAGCATTTT. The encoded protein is CATSGLFSNQPQHF.

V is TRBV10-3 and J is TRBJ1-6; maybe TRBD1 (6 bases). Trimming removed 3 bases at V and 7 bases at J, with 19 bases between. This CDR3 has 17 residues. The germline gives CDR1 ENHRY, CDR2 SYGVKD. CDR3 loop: CAISDNVGGGQNSPLHF. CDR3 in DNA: TGTGCCATCAGTGATAATGTTGGTGGGGGGCAAAATTCACCCCTCCACTTT.

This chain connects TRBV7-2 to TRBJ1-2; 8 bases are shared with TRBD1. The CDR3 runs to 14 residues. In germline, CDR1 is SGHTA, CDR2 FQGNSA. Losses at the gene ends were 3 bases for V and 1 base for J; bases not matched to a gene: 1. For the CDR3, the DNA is TGTGCCAGCAGCTTCGACAGGGGTAACTATGGCTACACCTTC. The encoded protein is CASSFDRGNYGYTF.

The CDR3 loop reads CASSLYPGEAFF. The CDR3, as DNA: TGTGCCAGCAGTTTATACCCAGGAGAAGCTTTCTTT. This chain uses TRBV28 with TRBJ1-1; no firm D call. Germline CDR1 reads MDHEN; CDR2 reads SYDVKM. CDR3 length: 12 residues. V was shortened by 1 base and J by 8 bases, with 8 bases between the two germline ends.

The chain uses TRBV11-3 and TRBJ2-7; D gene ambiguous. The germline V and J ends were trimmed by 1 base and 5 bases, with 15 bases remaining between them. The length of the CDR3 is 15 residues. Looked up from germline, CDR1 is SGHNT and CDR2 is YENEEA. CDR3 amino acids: CASSLGLSQVDEQYF. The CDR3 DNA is TGTGCCAGCAGCTTAGGATTGAGTCAGGTGGACGAGCAGTACTTC.

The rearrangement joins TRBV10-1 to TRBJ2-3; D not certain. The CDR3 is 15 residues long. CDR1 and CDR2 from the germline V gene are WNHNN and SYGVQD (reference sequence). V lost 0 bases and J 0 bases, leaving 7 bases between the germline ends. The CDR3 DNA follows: TGCGCCAGCAGTGAGTCGGAGCTGAGCACAGATACGCAGTATTTT. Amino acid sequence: CASSESELSTDTQYF.

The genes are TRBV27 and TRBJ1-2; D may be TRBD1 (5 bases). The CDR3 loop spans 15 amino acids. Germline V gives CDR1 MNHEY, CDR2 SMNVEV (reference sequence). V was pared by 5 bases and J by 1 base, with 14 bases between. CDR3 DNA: TGTGCCAGCAGTCCATATTGGGGGGGTAACTATGGCTACACCTTC. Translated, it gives CASSPYWGGNYGYTF.